Below, 9 T cell receptor beta chains from the same sample are listed, as sequenced in a study of CD8 T cells in Susac syndrome. When the RNA was reverse transcribed, random hexamers were used with an input of about 0.5 to 1 ug. TCRdb re-analysed the immunoSEQ multiplex PCR reads in MiXCR, keeping a single row per CDR3 protein. The sample yields 70,000 to 100,000 distinct CDR3 sequences, roughly 96% seen once. Sequencing was done on a sample of CD8+ T cells from PBMCs. All receptors derive from a human donor with Susac syndrome.

Here the CDR3 reads CASSARRYNEQFF. In DNA form, the CDR3 reads TGTGCCAGCAGCGCCAGGAGGTACAATGAGCAGTTCTTC. The chain joins TRBV7-9 to TRBJ2-1; a weak D match, TRBD2 (5 bases). This CDR3 is built from 13 residues. The V end lost 5 bases, the J end lost 4 bases, and 9 bases lay between the germline ends. Germline lookup yields CDR1 SEHNR and CDR2 FQNEAQ (reference sequence). Drawing the rest from reference TRBV7-9 and TRBJ2-1, the complete variable domain is DTGVSQNPRHKITKRGQNVTFRCDPISEHNRLYWYRQTLGQGPEFLTYFQNEAQLEKSRLLSDRFSAERPKGSFSTLEIQRTEQGDSAMYLCASSARRYNEQFFGPGTRLTVL.

The CDR3 DNA sequence: TGTGCCAGCAGCTTAGCGGCGACGGGGCGCGAGCAGTACGTC. It encodes CASSLAATGREQYV. The V gene is TRBV7-2, the J gene TRBJ2-7; either TRBD1 or TRBD2 may supply D (5 bases each). The V gene lost 0 bases and the J gene lost 6 bases, with 12 bases spanning the gap. This CDR3 contains 14 residues. Germline V lookup: CDR1 SGHTA, CDR2 FQGNSA.

The rearrangement joins TRBV7-9 to TRBJ2-3, with 14 positions matching TRBD2. Looked up from germline, CDR1 is SEHNR and CDR2 is FQNEAQ (reference sequence). This CDR3 comprises 17 residues. Losses at the gene ends were 3 bases for V and 4 bases for J; bases not matched to a gene: 6. The CDR3, as DNA: TGTGCCAGCAGCTTTCTCGGACTAGCGGGAGGTTCAGATACGCAGTATTTT. This gives the protein CASSFLGLAGGSDTQYF.

The chain uses TRBV28 and TRBJ2-1; possibly TRBD2 for D (5 bases). V lost 8 bases and J 0 bases, leaving 14 bases between the germline ends. From germline, CDR1 is MDHEN and CDR2 SYDVKM. The CDR3 extends over 15 amino acids. The CDR3 here is CASGGLLSSYNEQFF. Here the CDR3 DNA reads TGTGCCAGCGGAGGACTGCTCAGCTCCTACAATGAGCAGTTCTTC. Supplemented by reference TRBV28 and TRBJ2-1, the full variable domain reads DVKVTQSSRYLVKRTGEKVFLECVQDMDHENMFWYRQDPGLGLRLIYFSYDVKMKEKGDIPEGYSVSREKKERFSLILESASTNQTSMYLCASGGLLSSYNEQFFGPGTRLTVL.

This chain joins TRBV29-1 and TRBJ2-1; 8 bases fit TRBD1. In germline, CDR1 is SQVTM, CDR2 ANQGSEA. CDR3 length: 14 residues. V trimming: 6 bases; J trimming: 3 bases; junction bases outside the gene matches: 7. The CDR3 reads CSVPTGVLYNEQFF. The CDR3 nucleotides are TGCAGCGTCCCGACAGGGGTTCTCTACAATGAGCAGTTCTTC.

The V call is TRBV7-3, the J call TRBJ2-1; TRBD1 might be the D (7 bases). The germline V and J ends were trimmed by 7 bases and 4 bases, with 14 bases remaining between them. This CDR3 region has 14 residues. Germline CDR1 and CDR2: SGHTA and FQGTGA. The CDR3: CASTAGGTYNEQFF. The CDR3 DNA is TGTGCCAGCACCGCAGGGGGGACTTACAATGAGCAGTTCTTC.

J is TRBJ2-1 and V is TRBV19; D gene ambiguous. CDR1 and CDR2 (germline): LNHDA, SQIVND (reference sequence). This CDR3 has 13 residues. The V end was cut by 7 bases, the J end by 7 bases, with 14 bases between. The CDR3 bases are TGTGCCAGTATGGTTAGGTTCTCGAATGAGCAGTTCTTC. This codes for CASMVRFSNEQFF. The whole variable domain, filled in from reference TRBV19 and TRBJ2-1, reads DGGITQSPKYLFRKEGQNVTLSCEQNLNHDAMYWYRQDPGQGLRLIYYSQIVNDFQKGDIAEGYSVSREKKESFPLTVTSAQKNPTAFYLCASMVRFSNEQFFGPGTRLTVL.

The chain carries TRBV4-3 and TRBJ2-5, with D unresolved. Germline V gene sequence: CDR1 LGHNA, CDR2 YSLEER. The CDR3 loop spans 16 amino acids. With 1 base removed from V and 4 bases from J, the gap between germline ends came to 16 bases. CDR3: CASSQAPYSKSETQYF. CDR3 sequence (DNA): TGCGCCAGCAGCCAAGCTCCTTACTCTAAATCAGAGACCCAGTACTTC.

V is TRBV6-1 and J is TRBJ1-5; no firm D call. Germline assignment: CDR1 MNHNS and CDR2 SASEGT. The CDR3 runs to 15 residues. Trimming cost V 4 bases and J 2 bases, with 12 bases left between them. The CDR3 loop is CASSALLGGNQPQHF. In DNA, the CDR3 is TGTGCCAGCAGTGCCCTTCTTGGTGGCAATCAGCCCCAGCATTTT.